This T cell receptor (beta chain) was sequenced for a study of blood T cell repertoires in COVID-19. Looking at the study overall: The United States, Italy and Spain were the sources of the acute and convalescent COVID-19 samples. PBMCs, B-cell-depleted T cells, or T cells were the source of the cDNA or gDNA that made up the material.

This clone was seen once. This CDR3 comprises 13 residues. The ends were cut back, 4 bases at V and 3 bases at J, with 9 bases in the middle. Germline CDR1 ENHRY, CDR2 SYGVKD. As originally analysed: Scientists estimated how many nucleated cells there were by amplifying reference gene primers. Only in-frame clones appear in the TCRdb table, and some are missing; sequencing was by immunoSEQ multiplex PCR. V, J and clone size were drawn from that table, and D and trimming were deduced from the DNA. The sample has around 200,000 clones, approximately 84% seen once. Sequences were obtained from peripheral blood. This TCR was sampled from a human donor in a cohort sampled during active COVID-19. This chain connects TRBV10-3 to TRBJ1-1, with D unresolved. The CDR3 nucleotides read TGTGCCATCAGTGGTGCGGGAGACACTGAAGCTTTCTTT. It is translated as CAISGAGDTEAFF.